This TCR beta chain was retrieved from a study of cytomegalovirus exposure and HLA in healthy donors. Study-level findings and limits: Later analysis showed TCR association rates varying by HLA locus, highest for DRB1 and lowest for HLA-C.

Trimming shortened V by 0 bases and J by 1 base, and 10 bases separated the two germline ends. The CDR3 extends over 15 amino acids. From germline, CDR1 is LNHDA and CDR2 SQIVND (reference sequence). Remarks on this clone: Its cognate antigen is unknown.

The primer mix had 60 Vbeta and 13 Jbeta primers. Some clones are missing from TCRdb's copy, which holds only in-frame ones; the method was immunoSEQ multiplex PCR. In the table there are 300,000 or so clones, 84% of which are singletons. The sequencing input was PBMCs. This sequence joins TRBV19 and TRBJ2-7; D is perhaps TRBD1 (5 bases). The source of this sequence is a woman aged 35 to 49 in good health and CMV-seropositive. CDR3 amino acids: CASSIDPTGSYEQYF. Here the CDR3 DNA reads TGTGCCAGTAGTATAGACCCAACAGGTTCCTACGAGCAGTACTTC. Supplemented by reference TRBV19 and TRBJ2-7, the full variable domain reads DGGITQSPKYLFRKEGQNVTLSCEQNLNHDAMYWYRQDPGQGLRLIYYSQIVNDFQKGDIAEGYSVSREKKESFPLTVTSAQKNPTAFYLCASSIDPTGSYEQYFGPGTRLTVT.